Below are 5 T cell receptor beta chains sequenced from a single sample in a study of blood T cell repertoires in COVID-19. Profiled with immunoSEQ multiplex PCR; TCRdb holds only in-frame clones, not every one. The repertoire holds roughly 100,000 clones, with around 90% as singletons. Specimen: peripheral blood. These receptors originate from a man aged 45-65 years with active COVID-19.

The chain joins TRBV18 to TRBJ1-2; the match to TRBD1 covers 7 bases. Germline loops: CDR1 KGHSH, CDR2 LQKENI. The CDR3 has 13 amino acids. The J segment lost 2 bases and the V segment lost 6 bases, leaving 3 bases of the junction unmatched. For the CDR3, the DNA is TGTGCCAGCTCCCAGGACAGGAACTATGGCTACACCTTC. Encoded protein: CASSQDRNYGYTF.

In this sample, this clone turned up once. V gene TRBV5-8 combines with J gene TRBJ2-2; TRBD2 aligns across 9 bases. The length of the CDR3 is 16 residues. Germline loops: CDR1 SGHTS, CDR2 YDEGEE. The J segment lost 6 bases and the V segment lost 0 bases, leaving 6 bases of the junction unmatched. The CDR3 region has the DNA TGTGCCAGCAGCTTGGGGCTAGCGGGGATATCCGGGGAGCTGTTTTTT. Translated: CASSLGLAGISGELFF.

The gene calls are TRBV18 and TRBJ2-7; D gene ambiguous. Germline CDR1 reads KGHSH; CDR2 reads LQKENI. The CDR3 runs 12 residues. Deletions cut 6 bases from V and 3 bases from J, with 9 bases between. The CDR3, as DNA: TGTGCCAGCTCCCCCTCCTACTACGAGCAGTACTTC. Protein: CASSPSYYEQYF.

The V gene is TRBV7-2, the J gene TRBJ1-6; no firm D call. Trimming left V 2 bases short and J 6 bases short, with 11 bases between. Germline V lookup: CDR1 SGHTA, CDR2 FQGNSA. The CDR3 spans 15 residues. Here the CDR3 reads CASSLFSSGNSPLHF. In nucleotides, the CDR3 is TGTGCCAGCAGCTTATTCTCGTCGGGTAATTCACCCCTCCACTTT. Looking up the rest from reference TRBV7-2 and TRBJ1-6 gives the full variable domain: GAGVSQSPSNKVTEKGKDVELRCDPISGHTALYWYRQSLGQGLEFLIYFQGNSAPDKSGLPSDRFSAERTGGSVSTLTIQRTQQEDSAVYLCASSLFSSGNSPLHFGNGTRLTVT.

The V and J genes are TRBV5-8 and TRBJ1-1; D remains unclear. V lost 2 bases and J lost 5, with 7 bases in between. The CDR3 is made up of 12 amino acids. Germline V lookup: CDR1 SGHTS, CDR2 YDEGEE. CDR3: CASSFRGTEAFF. CDR3 nucleotides: TGTGCCAGCAGCTTTCGAGGAACTGAAGCTTTCTTT. Filled out from reference TRBV5-8 and TRBJ1-1, the complete variable domain reads EAGVTQSPTHLIKTRGQQATLRCSPISGHTSVYWYQQALGLGLQFLLWYDEGEERNRGNFPPRFSGRQFPNYSSELNVNALELEDSALYLCASSFRGTEAFFGQGTRLTVV.